This TCR beta chain is drawn from a study of naive and memory T cell subsets. General study points: Over 85% of naive TCR sequences appeared only once, unlike memory subsets.

This clonotype was counted a single time. The antigen remains unidentified. Two oligonucleotides, mixed equimolar, formed the beta constant-region primer covering TRBC1 and TRBC2. Ligated cDNA was amplified by four rounds of PCR with nested alpha and beta constant-region primers and SP2. Each CDR3 protein gets one entry after TCRdb re-called the UMI-ligation and nested PCR reads with MiXCR. The data contain roughly 130,000 distinct CDR3 sequences, around 35% of them seen just once; the ten biggest clones take up approximately 0.9%. From germline, CDR1 is SGHDN and CDR2 FVKESK. V was clipped by 6 bases and J by 2 bases; unmatched bases: 9. CDR3 length: 15 residues.

The rearrangement joins TRBV14 to TRBJ2-7, with TRBD1 matching over 8 bases. The sequence derives from a human donor in good health. Sample: central memory CD4+ T cells from blood. The CDR3 sequence: CASSQGAVGPYEQYF. DNA for the CDR3: TGTGCCAGCAGTCAGGGGGCTGTAGGGCCCTACGAGCAGTACTTC. Full variable domain (rest looked up from reference TRBV14 and TRBJ2-7): EAGVTQFPSHSVIEKGQTVTLRCDPISGHDNLYWYRRVMGKEIKFLLHFVKESKQDESGMPNNRFLAERTGGTYSTLKVQPAELEDSGVYFCASSQGAVGPYEQYFGPGTRLTVT.